This is a list of T cell receptor beta chains from one sample in a study of T cell responses to AZD1222 COVID-19 vaccine. This table comes from immunoSEQ multiplex PCR, and its TCRdb copy is limited to in-frame clones, with some not included. The sample lists 120,000 to 150,000 clones; under 95% were seen once. The sample consisted of peripheral blood, taken on day 0 of AZD1222 vaccination. These receptors came from an adult in good health. Both conserved end residues are part of each CDR3. Each record gives: J gene, V gene, clone size, CDR3 protein. Clone size appears in some rows only: once, few, many, or a class for an expanded clone.

>TRBJ1-6|TRBV7-2|NA
CASSLQPYVVSPLHF
>TRBJ2-7|TRBV6-5|NA
CASSIVAGGTYEQYF
>TRBJ1-2|TRBV20-1|NA
CSAADLYGYTF
>TRBJ1-1|TRBV7-2|NA
CASSITLFEAFF
>TRBJ2-7|TRBV7-9|NA
CASSPPTGFQEQYF
>TRBJ2-7|TRBV5-1|NA
CASSDRRLGLDEQYF
>TRBJ1-3|TRBV7-2|NA
CASSLTGREMDTIYF
>TRBJ2-5|TRBV7-2|NA
CASSLVQARWETQYF
>TRBJ2-1|TRBV7-3|NA
CASSSDRGPYNEQFF
>TRBJ1-5|TRBV2|NA
CASSEVGTGNQPQHF
>TRBJ2-5|TRBV18|NA
CASSPDYNQETQYF
>TRBJ2-4|TRBV7-2|NA
CASSLAYTRGYLAKNIQYF
>TRBJ1-4|TRBV18|NA
CASSPFKGDEKLFF
>TRBJ2-2|TRBV7-7|once
CASSLNPPGGSGELFF
>TRBJ2-5|TRBV6-5|NA
CASTPEGGATQYF
>TRBJ2-7|TRBV18|NA
CASSPSSGAAYEQYF
>TRBJ2-3|TRBV28|NA
CASSVTGGRDTQYF
>TRBJ1-4|TRBV7-9|few
CASSLLTGGNEKLFF
>TRBJ2-7|TRBV28|NA
CASRGGGEGSYEQYF
>TRBJ1-2|TRBV15|once
CATSRDEVWDTNYGYTF
>TRBJ1-4|TRBV11-1|NA
CASSHGQGAEKLFF
>TRBJ2-3|TRBV5-6|once
CASSHRKTVRADTQYF
>TRBJ1-2|TRBV27|NA
CASSPYPPGRGPGYTF
>TRBJ1-2|TRBV5-4|NA
CASSFARTDYGYTF
>TRBJ1-2|TRBV19|NA
CAGRTGNGYTF
>TRBJ2-1|TRBV2|NA
CASLQGNEQFF
>TRBJ2-3|TRBV10-3|NA
CAISGAPGGTSTDTQYF
>TRBJ1-4|TRBV9|NA
CASSVLPTQGGEKLFF
>TRBJ1-1|TRBV6-5|once
CASSPSNGVDTEAFF
>TRBJ1-5|TRBV20-1|NA
CSASQDPNQPQHF
>TRBJ1-3|TRBV7-2|once
CASSPDGGSGNTIYF
>TRBJ2-2|TRBV3-1/TRBV3-2|NA
CASSQEMWTGNTGELFF